Below, 29 T cell receptor beta chains from the same sample are listed, as sequenced in a study of T cell responses to AZD1222 COVID-19 vaccine. Sequencing used immunoSEQ multiplex PCR; TCRdb keeps in-frame clones, though not all of them. The sample yields fewer than 110,000 clones, 80% to 95% seen once. Sample: peripheral blood, taken 28 days after the second AZD1222 dose. The receptors were gathered from an adult who received the AZD1222 COVID-19 vaccine.

The rearrangement uses TRBV5-4 and TRBJ1-1; 7 bases match TRBD1. Unmatched junction bases numbered 8, after V lost 4 bases and J lost 11 bases. The CDR3 length is 12 residues. CDR1 is SGHNT, CDR2 YYREEE, per germline (reference sequence). The CDR3 protein is CASSMDGTEAFF. The CDR3 coding sequence is TGTGCCAGCAGCATGGACGGGACAGAGGCTTTCTTT. Full variable domain (outside the CDR3, taken from reference TRBV5-4 and TRBJ1-1): ETGVTQSPTHLIKTRGQQVTLRCSSQSGHNTVSWYQQALGQGPQFIFQYYREEENGRGNFPPRFSGLQFPNYSSELNVNALELDDSALYLCASSMDGTEAFFGQGTRLTVV.

This clone came up once. J is TRBJ2-3 and V is TRBV5-4, with TRBD2 matching over 7 bases. The CDR3 consists of 16 residues. V lost 5 bases to trimming and J lost 2 bases; unmatched junction nucleotides: 11. CDR1 and CDR2 from the germline V gene are SGHNT and YYREEE (reference sequence). The DNA of the CDR3 is TGTGCCAGCAGGAATAAAGGGCTAGCGGCCACAGATACGCAGTATTTT. Amino acids: CASRNKGLAATDTQYF.

This clone appeared a single time. This chain connects TRBV7-8 to TRBJ2-7; 9 nucleotides match TRBD1. With 7 bases clipped from V and 0 bases from J, the junction kept 4 bases outside the gene matches. Germline lookup yields CDR1 SGHVS and CDR2 FQNEAQ. This CDR3 has 14 amino acids. The CDR3 coding sequence is TGTGCCAGCACTTGGGGACAGGGCTCCTACGAGCAGTACTTC. It is translated as CASTWGQGSYEQYF.

The chain joins TRBV3-1 (or the pseudogene TRBV3-2) to TRBJ2-7; 7 bases line up with TRBD2. The CDR3 consists of 15 residues. The J segment lost 2 bases and the V segment lost 3 bases, leaving 7 bases of the junction unmatched. Germline V lookup: CDR1 LGHDT, CDR2 YNNKEL (reference sequence). The CDR3 region has the DNA TGTGCCAGCAGCCACGGACTAGAGACGACCTACGAGCAGTACTTC. Protein: CASSHGLETTYEQYF.

The chain recombines TRBV5-6 with TRBJ2-1; 7 nucleotides align to TRBD1. The ends lost 7 bases at V and 8 bases at J; junction bases unmatched: 18. Germline assignment: CDR1 SGHDT and CDR2 YYEEEE. The CDR3 loop spans 16 amino acids. Here the CDR3 DNA reads TGTGCCAGCTTCTTTTACCTAAGACAGGGAAATGATGAGCAGTTCTTC. Translating gives CASFFYLRQGNDEQFF.

J is TRBJ2-3 and V is TRBV6-1; either TRBD1 or TRBD2 may fit D (5 bases each). The V end was cut by 3 bases, the J end by 4 bases, with 14 bases between. The germline gives CDR1 MNHNS, CDR2 SASEGT. The CDR3 covers 15 residues. The chain's CDR3 is CASSEGTGLPDTQYF. CDR3 DNA sequence: TGTGCCAGCAGTGAGGGGACGGGCCTGCCAGATACGCAGTATTTT.

This sequence joins TRBV5-1 and TRBJ2-7; D is undetermined. Per germline, CDR1 SGHRS and CDR2 YFSETQ. Trimming shortened V by 0 bases and J by 0 bases, and 7 bases separated the two germline ends. The CDR3 has 14 residues. CDR3: CASSLGQPSYEQYF. The CDR3 region has the DNA TGCGCCAGCAGCTTGGGCCAGCCCTCCTACGAGCAGTACTTC.

V gene TRBV5-6 combines with J gene TRBJ2-5; perhaps TRBD2 as D (6 bases). The CDR3 length is 16 residues. Germline assignment: CDR1 SGHDT and CDR2 YYEEEE. The ends were cut back, 4 bases at V and 4 bases at J, with 20 bases in the middle. The CDR3 coding sequence is TGTGCCAGCAGCCTAGTACACGCCGGGACTGGAGAGACCCAGTACTTC. The encoded protein is CASSLVHAGTGETQYF.

The CDR3 bases are TGTGCCAGCAGCCTCCGACAGGATAGGGGTTACGAGCAGTACTTC. Protein: CASSLRQDRGYEQYF. V usage is TRBV16 and J usage is TRBJ2-7; D may be TRBD1 (6 bases). Trimming removed 4 bases at V and 4 bases at J, with 17 bases between. The germline V gene encodes CDR1 KGHSY and CDR2 FQNENV. This CDR3 is built from 15 residues.

This chain uses TRBV3-1 (or the pseudogene TRBV3-2) with TRBJ1-5; 9 positions agree with TRBD1. This CDR3 contains 15 residues. Per germline, CDR1 LGHDT and CDR2 YNNKEL (reference sequence). V was pared by 4 bases and J by 5 bases, with 6 bases of the junction left unmatched. The CDR3 nucleotides read TGTGCCAGCAGCCCCACAGGGGGCAGGGATCAGCCCCAGCATTTT. Translated, it gives CASSPTGGRDQPQHF.

The V call is TRBV4-3, the J call TRBJ2-7; 7 bases agree with TRBD2. The length of the CDR3 is 16 residues. Germline assignment: CDR1 LGHNA and CDR2 YSLEER. V was clipped by 0 bases and J by 0 bases; unmatched bases: 5. The CDR3 DNA is TGCGCCAGCAGCCAAGAAGTGCGGGGGAACTCCTACGAGCAGTACTTC. Protein product: CASSQEVRGNSYEQYF.

This chain uses TRBV4-3 with TRBJ1-1; D not resolved. The V end lost 0 bases, the J end lost 7 bases, and 12 bases lay between the germline ends. CDR3 size: 14 residues. CDR1 is LGHNA, CDR2 YSLEER, per germline. CDR3 loop: CASSQDPLGGEAFF. The CDR3 DNA reads TGCGCCAGCAGCCAAGACCCTTTGGGTGGTGAAGCTTTCTTT.

The chain couples TRBV6-5 to TRBJ2-1, with D perhaps TRBD2 (8 bases). CDR3 length: 14 amino acids. Germline-derived CDR1 and CDR2 are MNHEY and SVGAGI. CDR3 loop: CVSSGGGVRNEQFF. For the CDR3, the DNA is TGTGTCTCCTCGGGAGGGGGCGTTAGGAATGAGCAGTTCTTC.

The chain carries TRBV6-5 and TRBJ1-1; a possible D gene is TRBD1 (6 bases). Germline loops: CDR1 MNHEY, CDR2 SVGAGI. This CDR3 is 13 amino acids long. Trimming cost V 6 bases and J 4 bases, with 12 bases left between them. This CDR3 reads CASRGTGRTEAFF. CDR3 DNA: TGTGCCAGCAGGGGAACAGGGCGCACTGAAGCTTTCTTT.

Here the CDR3 DNA reads TGTGCCAGCAGCCCTTCTTGGGGTAGCGGGAGTGTCTACGAGCAGTACTTC. It codes for CASSPSWGSGSVYEQYF. The J gene is TRBJ2-7, the V gene TRBV9; 9 bases are a match to TRBD2. Germline V lookup: CDR1 SGDLS, CDR2 YYNGEE. This CDR3 contains 17 residues. The V gene end was trimmed by 4 bases and the J gene end by 3 bases; junction bases not matched to a gene: 14.

The chain employs TRBV20-1 and TRBJ2-1, with TRBD1 matching over 8 bases. Germline V gene sequence: CDR1 DFQATT, CDR2 SNEGSKA (reference sequence). The CDR3 is 12 residues long. V lost 3 bases, J lost 9 bases, and 4 bases stayed unmatched. The CDR3 reads CSASGQGPEQFF. The DNA for the CDR3 is TGCAGTGCTAGTGGACAGGGCCCTGAGCAGTTCTTC.

The chain employs TRBV7-6 and TRBJ1-1; 9 bases match TRBD1. V shed 2 bases and J 3 bases; nucleotides not matched to a gene: 4. The CDR3 sequence is 15 residues long. Germline V gene sequence: CDR1 SGHVS, CDR2 FNYEAQ. The CDR3 here is CASSLTGGQYTEAFF. The CDR3 DNA sequence: TGTGCCAGCAGCTTAACAGGGGGCCAGTACACTGAAGCTTTCTTT.

CDR3 sequence (DNA): TGTGCCAGCAGTCCAACCGGGACAGGGTTGAATGAGCAGTTCTTC. This encodes CASSPTGTGLNEQFF. The J gene is TRBJ2-1, the V gene TRBV28; 9 bases match TRBD1. Trimming cost V 5 bases and J 7 bases; bases outside gene matches: 9. Germline CDR1 is MDHEN and CDR2 is SYDVKM. The CDR3 runs to 15 residues.

The V call is TRBV9, the J call TRBJ2-2, with a weak D call TRBD1 (5 bases). V lost 3 bases and J lost 3, with 15 bases in between. In germline, CDR1 is SGDLS, CDR2 YYNGEE. The CDR3 sequence is 16 residues long. The CDR3 coding sequence is TGTGCCAGCAGCGCCGCGCAGGGTTTACACACCGGGGAGCTGTTTTTT. It specifies CASSAAQGLHTGELFF.

The chain links TRBV24-1 to TRBJ2-3; 8 bases line up with TRBD1. Germline V gives CDR1 KGHDR, CDR2 SFDVKD. Trimming removed 4 bases from V and 5 bases from J; junction bases left unmatched: 7. This CDR3 region has 15 residues. The CDR3 DNA reads TGTGCCACCAGTGAGAGACAGGGGATGGGAGATACGCAGTATTTT. Translating gives CATSERQGMGDTQYF.

This clone was seen more than once but under ten times. This chain connects TRBV5-1 to TRBJ1-1; D may be TRBD1 (6 bases). The CDR3 runs to 15 residues. Trimming took off 0 bases at V and 8 bases at J, with 17 bases between the two ends. CDR1 is SGHRS, CDR2 YFSETQ, per germline. CDR3 loop: CASSLDDRLRGEAFF. CDR3 bases: TGCGCCAGCAGCTTGGATGACAGGCTTCGGGGAGAAGCTTTCTTT.

The gene calls are TRBV29-1 and TRBJ2-7; D call uncertain. With 4 bases removed from V and 7 bases from J, the gap between germline ends came to 23 bases. CDR1 and CDR2 (germline): SQVTM, ANQGSEA. The CDR3 length is 15 residues. CDR3 DNA: TGCAGCGTTGTGGCAGAACGTGGTCCCCGCTGGGAGCAGTACTTC. As protein: CSVVAERGPRWEQYF.

The chain employs TRBV3-1 (or the pseudogene TRBV3-2) and TRBJ2-1; 10 bases are shared with TRBD2. The germline V gene encodes CDR1 LGHDT and CDR2 YNNKEL (reference sequence). The CDR3 extends over 15 amino acids. The J segment lost 8 bases and the V segment lost 3 bases, leaving 7 bases of the junction unmatched. The CDR3 DNA follows: TGTGCCAGCAGCCAGGAAAGCGGGAGGGCCTATGAGCAGTTCTTC. Protein: CASSQESGRAYEQFF.

The V call is TRBV7-9, the J call TRBJ2-5, with a weak D call TRBD2 (6 bases). The CDR3 totals 11 residues. In germline, CDR1 is SEHNR, CDR2 FQNEAQ (reference sequence). V was shortened by 6 bases and J by 9 bases, with 11 bases between the two germline ends. The DNA for the CDR3 is TGTGCCAGCAGTAGGACGGGAGCCCAGTACTTC. Its translation: CASSRTGAQYF.

The chain links TRBV5-1 to TRBJ1-2, with 8 bases lining up with TRBD1. The CDR3 is 15 amino acids. V was clipped by 4 bases and J by 0 bases; unmatched bases: 5. The germline gives CDR1 SGHRS, CDR2 YFSETQ. CDR3 sequence: CASSVDRAANYGYTF. The CDR3, as DNA: TGCGCCAGCAGCGTGGACAGGGCGGCTAACTATGGCTACACCTTC.

CDR3 nucleotides: TGTGCCAGCTCGTACGGGATCTTGGGGGGTGTTTGGGACTATGGCTACACCTTC. Amino acid sequence: CASSYGILGGVWDYGYTF. V and J are TRBV18 and TRBJ1-2; weak D call: TRBD1 (5 bases). The germline CDR1 and CDR2 sequences are KGHSH and LQKENI. The CDR3 extends over 18 amino acids. The germline V and J ends were trimmed by 6 bases and 3 bases, with 26 bases remaining between them.

The chain has TRBV6-5 and TRBJ2-1; TRBD2 agrees at 10 bases. V trimming: 8 bases; J trimming: 4 bases; junction bases outside the gene matches: 8. Germline lookup yields CDR1 MNHEY and CDR2 SVGAGI. The CDR3 length is 15 residues. The CDR3: CASLRTSGMYNEQFF. The CDR3, as DNA: TGTGCCAGCCTCAGGACTAGCGGAATGTACAATGAGCAGTTCTTC.

The rearrangement uses TRBV5-1 and TRBJ1-1; TRBD1 aligns across 9 bases. The CDR3 sequence is 16 residues long. From germline, CDR1 is SGHRS and CDR2 YFSETQ. Trimming at V came to 3 bases and at J to 0 bases, leaving 6 bases not matched to a gene. The CDR3 spells CASSSGQGLMNTEAFF. Written as DNA, the CDR3 is TGCGCCAGCAGCTCGGGACAGGGACTCATGAACACTGAAGCTTTCTTT.

The chain uses TRBV12-3 or TRBV12-4 and TRBJ1-2, with D possibly matching TRBD1 (5 bases). Trimming left V 10 bases short and J 4 bases short, with 16 bases between. The CDR3 is made up of 13 amino acids. CDR3 protein: CATRPTGLYGYTF. The CDR3 bases are TGTGCCACCAGGCCAACAGGTCTCTATGGCTACACCTTC.